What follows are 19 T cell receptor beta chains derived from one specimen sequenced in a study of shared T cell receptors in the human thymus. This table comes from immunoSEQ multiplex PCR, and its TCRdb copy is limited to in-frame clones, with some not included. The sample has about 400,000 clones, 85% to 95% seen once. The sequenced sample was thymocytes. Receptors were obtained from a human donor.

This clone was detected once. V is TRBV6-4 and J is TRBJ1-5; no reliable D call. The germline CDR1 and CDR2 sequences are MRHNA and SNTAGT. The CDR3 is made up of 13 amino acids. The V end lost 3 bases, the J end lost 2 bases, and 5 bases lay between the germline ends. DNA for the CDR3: TGTGCCAGCAGTGAGCGGGGCAATCAGCCCCAGCATTTT. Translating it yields CASSERGNQPQHF.

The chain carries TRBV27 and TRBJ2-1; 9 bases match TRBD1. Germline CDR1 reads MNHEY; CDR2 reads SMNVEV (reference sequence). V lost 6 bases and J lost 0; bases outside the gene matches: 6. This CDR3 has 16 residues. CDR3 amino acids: CASRDRGPSSYNEQFF. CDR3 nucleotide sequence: TGTGCCAGCAGGGACAGGGGTCCCAGCTCCTACAATGAGCAGTTCTTC.

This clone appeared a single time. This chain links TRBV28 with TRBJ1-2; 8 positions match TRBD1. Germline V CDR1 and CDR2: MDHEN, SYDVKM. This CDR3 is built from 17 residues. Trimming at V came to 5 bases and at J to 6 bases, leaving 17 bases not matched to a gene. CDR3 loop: CASSPPPDRDGTDGYTF. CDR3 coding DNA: TGTGCCAGCAGTCCCCCCCCGGACAGGGACGGAACGGATGGCTACACCTTC.

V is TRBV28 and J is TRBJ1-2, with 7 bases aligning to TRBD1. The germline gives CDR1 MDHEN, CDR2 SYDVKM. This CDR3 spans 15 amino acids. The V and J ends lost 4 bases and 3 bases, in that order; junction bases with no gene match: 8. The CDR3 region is CASSSDQGEDYGYTF. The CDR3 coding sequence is TGTGCCAGCAGTTCGGACCAGGGGGAAGACTATGGCTACACCTTC.

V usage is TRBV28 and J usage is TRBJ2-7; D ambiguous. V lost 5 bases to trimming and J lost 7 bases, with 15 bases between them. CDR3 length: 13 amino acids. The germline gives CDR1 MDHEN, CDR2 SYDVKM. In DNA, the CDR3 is TGTGCCAGCAGTCCCGGAGTCCCAAGGGAGCAGTACTTC. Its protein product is CASSPGVPREQYF. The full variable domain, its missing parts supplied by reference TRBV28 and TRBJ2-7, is DVKVTQSSRYLVKRTGEKVFLECVQDMDHENMFWYRQDPGLGLRLIYFSYDVKMKEKGDIPEGYSVSREKKERFSLILESASTNQTSMYLCASSPGVPREQYFGPGTRLTVT.

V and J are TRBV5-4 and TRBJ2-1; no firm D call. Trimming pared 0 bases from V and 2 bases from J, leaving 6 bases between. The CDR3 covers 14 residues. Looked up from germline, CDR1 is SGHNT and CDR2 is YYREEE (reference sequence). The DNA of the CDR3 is TGTGCCAGCAGCTTGGACGGTCCCTACAATGAGCAGTTCTTC. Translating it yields CASSLDGPYNEQFF. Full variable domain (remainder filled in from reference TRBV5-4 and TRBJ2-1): ETGVTQSPTHLIKTRGQQVTLRCSSQSGHNTVSWYQQALGQGPQFIFQYYREEENGRGNFPPRFSGLQFPNYSSELNVNALELDDSALYLCASSLDGPYNEQFFGPGTRLTVL.

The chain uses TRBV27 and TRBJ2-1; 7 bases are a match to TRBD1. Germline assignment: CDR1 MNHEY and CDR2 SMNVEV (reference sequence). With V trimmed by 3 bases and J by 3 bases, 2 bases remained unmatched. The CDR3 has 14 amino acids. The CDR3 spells CASSFPGGYNEQFF. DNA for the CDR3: TGTGCCAGCAGTTTCCCAGGGGGCTACAATGAGCAGTTCTTC.

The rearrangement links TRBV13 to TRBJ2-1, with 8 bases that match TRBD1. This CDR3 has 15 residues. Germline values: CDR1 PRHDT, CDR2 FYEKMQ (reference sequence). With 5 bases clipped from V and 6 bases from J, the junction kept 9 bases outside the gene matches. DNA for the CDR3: TGTGCCAGCAGCCCCCGGACAGGGCAGGCCAATGAGCAGTTCTTC. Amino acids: CASSPRTGQANEQFF.

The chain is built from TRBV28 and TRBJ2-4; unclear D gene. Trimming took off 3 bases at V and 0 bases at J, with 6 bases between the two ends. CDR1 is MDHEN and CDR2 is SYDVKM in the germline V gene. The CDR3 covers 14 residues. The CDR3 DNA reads TGTGCCAGCAGTTTGAAAGAAGCCAAAAACATTCAGTACTTC. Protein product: CASSLKEAKNIQYF.

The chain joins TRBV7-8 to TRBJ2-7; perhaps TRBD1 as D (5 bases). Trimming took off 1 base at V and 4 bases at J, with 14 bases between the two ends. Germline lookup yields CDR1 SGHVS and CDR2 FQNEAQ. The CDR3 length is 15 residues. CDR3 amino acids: CASSLVSDTLYEQYF. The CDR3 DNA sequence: TGTGCCAGCAGCTTAGTATCGGACACCTTATACGAGCAGTACTTC.

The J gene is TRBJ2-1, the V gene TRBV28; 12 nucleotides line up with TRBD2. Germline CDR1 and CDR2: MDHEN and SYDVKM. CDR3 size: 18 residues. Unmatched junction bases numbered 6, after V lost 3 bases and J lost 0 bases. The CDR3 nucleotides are TGTGCCAGCAGTTTGTGGCTAGCGGGAGGGCCCTCCTACAATGAGCAGTTCTTC. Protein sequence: CASSLWLAGGPSYNEQFF.

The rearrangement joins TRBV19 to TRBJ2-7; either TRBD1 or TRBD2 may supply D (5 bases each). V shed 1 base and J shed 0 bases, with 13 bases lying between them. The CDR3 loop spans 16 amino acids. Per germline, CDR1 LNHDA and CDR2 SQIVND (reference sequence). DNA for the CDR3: TGTGCCAGTAGTATAGTAAGCAGGGAGCGCTCCTACGAGCAGTACTTC. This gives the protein CASSIVSRERSYEQYF.

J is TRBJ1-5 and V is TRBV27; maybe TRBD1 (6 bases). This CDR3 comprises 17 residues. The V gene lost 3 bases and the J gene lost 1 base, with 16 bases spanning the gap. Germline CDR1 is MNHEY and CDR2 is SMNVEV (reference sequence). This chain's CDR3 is CASSFLGEGGSNQPQHF. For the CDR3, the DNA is TGTGCCAGCAGTTTCCTGGGTGAAGGGGGGAGCAATCAGCCCCAGCATTTT.

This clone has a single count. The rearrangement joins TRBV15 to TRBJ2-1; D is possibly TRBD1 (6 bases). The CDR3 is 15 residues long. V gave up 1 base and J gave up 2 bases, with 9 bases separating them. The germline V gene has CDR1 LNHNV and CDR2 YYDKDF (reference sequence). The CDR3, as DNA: TGTGCCACCAGCAGAGTACAGGGACCCTACAATGAGCAGTTCTTC. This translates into CATSRVQGPYNEQFF.

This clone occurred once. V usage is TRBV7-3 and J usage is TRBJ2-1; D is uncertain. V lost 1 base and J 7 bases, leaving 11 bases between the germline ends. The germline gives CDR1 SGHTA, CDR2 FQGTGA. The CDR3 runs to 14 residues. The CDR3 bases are TGTGCCAGCAGCTTAAATTCCCCAAAAAATGAGCAGTTCTTC. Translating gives CASSLNSPKNEQFF.

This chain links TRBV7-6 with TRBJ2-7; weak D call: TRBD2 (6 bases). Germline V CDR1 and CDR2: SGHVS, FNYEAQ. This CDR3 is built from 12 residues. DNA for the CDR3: TGTGCAAGGGGAGGAAGGACCTACGAGCAGTACTTC. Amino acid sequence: CARGGRTYEQYF.

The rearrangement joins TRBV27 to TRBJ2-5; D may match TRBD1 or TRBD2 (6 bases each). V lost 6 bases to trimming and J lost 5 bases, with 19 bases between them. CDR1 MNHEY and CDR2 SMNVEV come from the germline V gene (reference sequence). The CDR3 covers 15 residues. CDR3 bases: TGTGCCAGCAGCCGGGGGCAGGGGCCGTGGGAGACCCAGTACTTC. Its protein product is CASSRGQGPWETQYF.

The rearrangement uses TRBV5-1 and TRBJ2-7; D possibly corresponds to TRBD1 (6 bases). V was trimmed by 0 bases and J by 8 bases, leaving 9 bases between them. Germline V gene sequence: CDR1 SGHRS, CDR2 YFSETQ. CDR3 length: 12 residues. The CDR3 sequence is CASSLDRDQQYF. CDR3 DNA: TGCGCCAGCAGCTTGGACAGGGACCAGCAGTACTTC.

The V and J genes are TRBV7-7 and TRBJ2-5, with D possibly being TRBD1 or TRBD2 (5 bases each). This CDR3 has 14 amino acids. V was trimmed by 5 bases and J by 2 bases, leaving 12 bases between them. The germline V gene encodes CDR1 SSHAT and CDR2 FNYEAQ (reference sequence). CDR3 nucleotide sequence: TGTGCCAGCAGCGAACCGGGACGGCAAGAGACCCAGTACTTC. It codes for CASSEPGRQETQYF.